The source of this T cell receptor beta chain is a study of blood T cell repertoires in COVID-19. The protocol was immunoSEQ multiplex PCR, while the TCRdb copy is restricted to in-frame clones and leaves out a portion. The sample has a few hundred thousand clones; 88% are singletons. This CDR3 comprises 14 residues. Germline CDR1 MNHEY, CDR2 SVGEGT. V lost 2 bases and J lost 8; bases outside the gene matches: 6. V usage is TRBV6-2 or TRBV6-3 and J usage is TRBJ1-2, with 9 bases lining up with TRBD1. Specimen: PBMCs or T cells enriched from blood (not recorded which). The receptor was isolated from a woman aged 40-49 years who had been exposed to COVID-19. The CDR3 DNA sequence: TGTGCCAGCAGTTACAGCGGACAGGGGCAAGGCTACACCTTC. The encoded protein is CASSYSGQGQGYTF.